The T cell receptor (beta chain) under discussion was sequenced for a study of cytomegalovirus exposure and HLA in healthy donors. Study results and limitations: The authors excluded some V segments, including TRBV6-2 and TRBV6-3, as indistinguishable.

With regard to this clone: What it binds is unknown.

The CDR3 has 12 amino acids. Trimming removed 0 bases at V and 3 bases at J, with 3 bases between. The germline V gene has CDR1 SGDLS and CDR2 YYNGEE. The PCR employed 60 Vbeta primers together with 13 Jbeta primers. Clones were sequenced by immunoSEQ multiplex PCR, and TCRdb holds only the in-frame ones, with some missing. The data show under 300,000 clones, about 81% seen once. The sequence came from a woman aged 60-75 years in good health and CMV-seropositive. The sequencing input was PBMCs. This sequence joins TRBV9 and TRBJ1-1; D unresolved. The chain's CDR3 is CASSVADTEAFF. The CDR3 DNA follows: TGTGCCAGCAGCGTAGCGGACACTGAAGCTTTCTTT.